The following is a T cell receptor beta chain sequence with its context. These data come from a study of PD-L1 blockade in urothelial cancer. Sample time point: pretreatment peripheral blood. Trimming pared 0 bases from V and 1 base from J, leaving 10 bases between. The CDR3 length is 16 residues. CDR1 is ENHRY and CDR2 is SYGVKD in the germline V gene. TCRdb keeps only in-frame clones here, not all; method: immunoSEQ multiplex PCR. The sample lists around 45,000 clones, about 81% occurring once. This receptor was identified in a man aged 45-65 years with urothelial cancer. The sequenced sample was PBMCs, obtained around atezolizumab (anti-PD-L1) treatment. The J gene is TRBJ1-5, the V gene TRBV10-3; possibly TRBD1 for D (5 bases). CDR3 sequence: CAISESRKGSNQPQHF. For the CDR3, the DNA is TGTGCCATCAGTGAGTCGAGGAAGGGGAGCAATCAGCCCCAGCATTTT.